A selection of T cell receptor beta chains follows, all from one sample in a study of STAT3 mutations in large granular lymphocyte leukemia. Here immunoSEQ multiplex PCR was the method, and the copy in TCRdb shows in-frame clones only, minus some. The profile shows over 30,000 clones, around nine tenths of them singletons. Sequencing was carried out using PBMCs. Receptors originate from a human donor with T large granular lymphocyte leukemia. Some clones in this sample may be carry-over from other donors' samples. Each CDR3 is given with its conserved first and last residue. The D gene is left open where the match is weak. Only part of the rows carry a size: once, few, many, or a class if the clone is expanded.

size | D | J | V | DNA | CDR3
few | - | TRBJ1-1 | TRBV25-1 | TGTGCCAGCAGTGGGCCCTTATTTACTGAAGCTTTCTTT | CASSGPLFTEAFF
- | TRBD2 | TRBJ2-5 | TRBV28 | TGTGCCAGCAGTTTGTCTAGCGGATTACAAGAGACCCAGTACTTC | CASSLSSGLQETQYF
- | - | TRBJ1-3 | TRBV5-1 | TGCGCCAGCAGCCAAGAGAGCTCTGGAAACACCATATATTTT | CASSQESSGNTIYF
- | - | TRBJ2-2 | TRBV29-1 | TGCAGCGTCCTGGACACCGGGGAGCTGTTTTTT | CSVLDTGELFF
once | - | TRBJ2-5 | TRBV7-9 | TGTGCCAGCAGCTTAGCAGGGCGGGAGACCCAGTACTTC | CASSLAGRETQYF
- | - | TRBJ1-2 | TRBV5-1 | TGCGCCAGCAGCTTGGAACAGGCTGGGTTCTATGGCTACACCTTC | CASSLEQAGFYGYTF
- | TRBD2 | TRBJ2-1 | TRBV7-2 | TGTGCCAGCAGCTACGGACTAGCGGGAGCCATCCCGTCCTACAATGAGCAGTTCTTC | CASSYGLAGAIPSYNEQFF
- | - | TRBJ2-3 | TRBV27 | TGTGCCAGCAGCTACCCCCCAGGGGATACGCAGTATTTT | CASSYPPGDTQYF
once | - | TRBJ1-2 | TRBV15 | TGTGCCACCAGCGGAGCCCAAGCGGGCTACACCTTC | CATSGAQAGYTF
- | TRBD2 | TRBJ2-3 | TRBV4-2 | TGTGCCAGCAGCCAATCACCTAGCGGGGAGTTGACAGATACGCAGTATTTT | CASSQSPSGELTDTQYF
- | - | TRBJ1-6 | TRBV6-6 | TGTGCCACCAATATAGGACAGTATAATTCACCCCTCCACTTT | CATNIGQYNSPLHF
- | - | TRBJ2-7 | TRBV7-2 | TGTGCCAGCAGCTTAGCGCCGACCACAGCCTACGAGCAGTACTTC | CASSLAPTTAYEQYF
- | - | TRBJ2-1 | TRBV6-1 | TGTGCCAGCAGTGTCACACAGAGTGGTGAGCAGTTCTTC | CASSVTQSGEQFF
few | - | TRBJ1-1 | TRBV7-2 | TGTGCCAGCAGCCCCTACACTGAAGCTTTCTTT | CASSPYTEAFF
- | - | TRBJ2-6 | TRBV6-1 | TGTGCCAGCAGTGAACTAGCTGGGGCCAACGTCCTGACTTTC | CASSELAGANVLTF
- | - | TRBJ1-6 | TRBV6-6 | TGTGCCAGCAGTTACGCCGGGGGTAATTCACCCCTCCACTTT | CASSYAGGNSPLHF
- | - | TRBJ1-2 | TRBV11-2 | TGTGCCAGCACCCACGCCGGGGATGGCTACACCTTC | CASTHAGDGYTF
- | TRBD1 | TRBJ1-5 | TRBV19 | TGTGCCAGTAGTACGCTACAGGGGACATTCAATCAGCCCCAGCATTTT | CASSTLQGTFNQPQHF
- | - | TRBJ2-2 | TRBV5-1 | TGCGCCAGCAGCCCTGGACAGACGAACACCGGGGAGCTGTTTTTT | CASSPGQTNTGELFF
- | - | TRBJ2-5 | TRBV5-4 | TGTGCCAGCACCAGAGACCAGGGATGGCAAGAGACCCAGTACTTC | CASTRDQGWQETQYF
- | - | TRBJ2-5 | TRBV18 | TGTGCCAGCTCACCAGTCTCCGGGTCCCAAGAGACCCAGTACTTC | CASSPVSGSQETQYF
- | - | TRBJ2-7 | TRBV6-5 | TGTGCCAGCAGTTTATCACCCAGGGCGTCCCACGAGCAGTACTTC | CASSLSPRASHEQYF
- | - | TRBJ2-1 | TRBV7-2 | TGTGCCAGCAGCCTAGGGCTAGGCAATGAGCAGTTCTTC | CASSLGLGNEQFF
- | TRBD2 | TRBJ2-5 | TRBV29-1 | TGCAGCGTTGAGCCTAGCGGTGAGACCCAGTACTTC | CSVEPSGETQYF
- | - | TRBJ1-6 | TRBV2 | TGTGCCAGCAGTGAAGCGGGGAGCTCGCTTGGGAATAATTCACCCCTCCACTTT | CASSEAGSSLGNNSPLHF
- | TRBD1 | TRBJ1-2 | TRBV28 | TGTGCCAGCAGGAGACAGGGGGAATTGGATGGCTACACCTTC | CASRRQGELDGYTF
- | TRBD2 | TRBJ2-7 | TRBV4-1 | TGCGCCAGCAGCCAAGATACAGCGGGGTTCGCCTACGAGCAGTACTTC | CASSQDTAGFAYEQYF
- | TRBD1 | TRBJ1-2 | TRBV5-1 | TGCGCCAGCAGCTTGGGCAGGGGGAACTATGGCTACACCTTC | CASSLGRGNYGYTF
- | - | TRBJ1-1 | TRBV18 | TGTGCCAGCTCACCGATGGAGAACACTGAAGCTTTCTTT | CASSPMENTEAFF